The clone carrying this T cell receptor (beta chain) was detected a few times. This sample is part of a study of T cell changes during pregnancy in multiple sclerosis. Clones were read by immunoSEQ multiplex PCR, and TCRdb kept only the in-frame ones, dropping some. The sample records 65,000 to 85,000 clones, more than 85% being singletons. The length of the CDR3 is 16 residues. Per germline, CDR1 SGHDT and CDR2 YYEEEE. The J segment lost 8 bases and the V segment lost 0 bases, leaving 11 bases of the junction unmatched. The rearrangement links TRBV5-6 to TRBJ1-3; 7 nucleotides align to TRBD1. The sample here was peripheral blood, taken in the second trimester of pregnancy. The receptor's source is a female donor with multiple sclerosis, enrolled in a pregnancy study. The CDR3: CASSLALRGPRDTIYF. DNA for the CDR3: TGTGCCAGCAGCTTGGCCCTGAGGGGGCCCCGGGACACCATATATTTT.